These 28 T cell receptor beta chains came from one sample sequenced in a study of blood T cells in healthy people across ages. Together with a sample-barcoded 5' primer, a J-beta primer mix was included in a second PCR lasting about 6 to 12 cycles. TCRdb called the 5' RACE reads again in MiXCR, with one record for every CDR3 protein. The sample contains roughly 1.9 million distinct CDR3 sequences, 39% of which appear only once. What was sequenced was blood. These receptors were collected from a human donor in good health.

Here the CDR3 DNA reads TGCAGCGTGGGACAGGACCTCTACGAGCAGTACTTC. Residues: CSVGQDLYEQYF. This chain uses TRBV29-1 with TRBJ2-7; 8 positions agree with TRBD1. Germline trimming cut 6 bases from V and 3 bases from J; bases unmatched to any gene: 4. The CDR3 totals 12 residues. Germline lookup yields CDR1 SQVTM and CDR2 ANQGSEA.

This clonotype occurred a few times. At one boundary the junction diverges from the germline segment, which might be a read error. V is TRBV3-1 and J is TRBJ1-6, with 8 bases fitting TRBD1. Germline lookup yields CDR1 LGHDT and CDR2 YNNKEL (reference sequence). The CDR3 runs to 17 residues. CDR3 DNA sequence: TGTGCCAGCAGCCAAGATTGGCCAGGGGGCCAGAATTCACCCCACCACTTT. Its protein product is CASSQDWPGGQNSPHHF. Full variable domain (remainder filled in from reference TRBV3-1 and TRBJ1-6): DTAVSQTPKYLVTQMGNDKSIKCEQNLGHDTMYWYKQDSKKFLKIMFSYNNKELIINETVPNRFSPKSPDKAHLNLHINSLELGDSAVYFCASSQDWPGGQNSPHHFGNGTRLTVT.

The gene calls are TRBV4-3 and TRBJ2-3; TRBD2 agrees at 9 bases. Germline CDR1 LGHNA, CDR2 YSLEER. Trimming cost V 1 base and J 3 bases; bases outside gene matches: 11. The CDR3 covers 18 residues. This CDR3 is CASSQGGGGQKGTDTQYF. CDR3 DNA sequence: TGCGCCAGCAGCCAAGGCGGGGGGGGACAGAAGGGAACAGATACGCAGTATTTT.

This chain connects TRBV7-2 to TRBJ2-5; D possibly uses TRBD1 or TRBD2 (6 bases each). The DNA end favors TRBJ2-7, so the J call may be wrong. Germline V gene lookup returns CDR1 SGHTA and CDR2 FQGNSA. The CDR3 has 14 amino acids. The CDR3 loop reads CASSPAGQIYEQYF. In nucleotides, the CDR3 is TGTGCCAGCAGCCCCGCGGGACAAATCTACGAGCAGTACTTC.

V and J are TRBV7-3 and TRBJ2-1; tentatively, D is TRBD2 (7 bases). This CDR3 contains 15 residues. Between the trimmed V and J ends, which lost 4 bases and 2 bases, there was a span of 12 bases. The germline V gene encodes CDR1 SGHTA and CDR2 FQGTGA. CDR3 bases: TGTGCCAGCAGCTCCCTAGGGGGGGCCTACAATGAGCAGTTCTTC. Residues: CASSSLGGAYNEQFF.

This sequence joins TRBV6-5 and TRBJ1-2; the D gene is possibly TRBD1 (5 bases). Germline V gene lookup returns CDR1 MNHEY and CDR2 SVGAGI. Trimming removed 8 bases at V and 7 bases at J, with 17 bases between. This CDR3 region has 13 residues. The CDR3 is CASRLGRFGGYTF. CDR3 sequence (DNA): TGTGCCAGCCGGTTGGGACGGTTTGGTGGCTACACCTTC.

V usage is TRBV4-1 and J usage is TRBJ1-4; possibly TRBD1 for D (5 bases). V lost 1 base to trimming and J lost 13 bases, with 10 bases between them. From germline, CDR1 is MGHRA and CDR2 YSYEKL. The CDR3 contains 12 residues. As DNA, the CDR3 is TGCGCCAGCAGCCAAGTGGGGGGTATACTGTTTTTT. It encodes CASSQVGGILFF.

With regard to this clonotype: The junction shows a germline mismatch at one end, possibly a read error. The rearrangement uses TRBV6-5 and TRBJ2-5; D possibly uses TRBD1 or TRBD2 (6 bases each). The DNA end is more similar to TRBJ2-7, so the J call may be wrong. The CDR3 has 14 residues. Germline V gene lookup returns CDR1 MNHEY and CDR2 SVGAGI. This chain's CDR3 is CAGSWTAGGGEQYF. CDR3 DNA sequence: TGTGCCGGCAGTTGGACTGCAGGAGGGGGCGAGCAGTACTTC.

A few counts support this clonotype. V is TRBV5-1 and J is TRBJ1-2; no clear D. V was pared by 0 bases and J by 5 bases, with 11 bases between. This CDR3 has 14 residues. Per the germline V gene, CDR1 is SGHRS and CDR2 is YFSETQ. The DNA for the CDR3 is TGCGCCAGCAGCTTGGACAGACCGGGTTATGGCTACACCTTC. Encoded protein: CASSLDRPGYGYTF.

The chain links TRBV3-1 to TRBJ2-1, with D possibly matching TRBD2 (5 bases). This CDR3 spans 22 amino acids. V was clipped by 1 base and J by 3 bases, with 31 bases between them. Looked up from germline, CDR1 is LGHDT and CDR2 is YNNKEL (reference sequence). CDR3 in DNA: TGTGCCAGCAGCCAAGTCGGTCTCGGAGGTCTCGAGGCGAGGACCCACTACAATGAGCAGTTCTTC. The encoded protein is CASSQVGLGGLEARTHYNEQFF.

V gene TRBV28 combines with J gene TRBJ1-5, with a tentative D call TRBD1 (5 bases). V lost 7 bases to trimming and J lost 2 bases, with 12 bases between them. The CDR3 is 14 residues long. Germline values: CDR1 MDHEN, CDR2 SYDVKM. The DNA for the CDR3 is TGTGCCAGCATCCCCCGAGGGGGCAATCAGCCCCAGCATTTT. Translating it yields CASIPRGGNQPQHF.

This clonotype showed up just a few times. This chain joins TRBV12-3 or TRBV12-4 and TRBJ1-5, with D possibly being TRBD1 (5 bases). The CDR3 is made up of 18 amino acids. Trimming took off 5 bases at V and 1 base at J, with 21 bases between the two ends. The CDR3 here is CASSPRIGEGISNQPQHF. In DNA, the CDR3 is TGTGCCAGCAGTCCACGTATAGGGGAGGGAATAAGCAATCAGCCCCAGCATTTT.

This clonotype has a handful of counts. The rearrangement joins TRBV20-1 to TRBJ2-7; 10 positions agree with TRBD2. The end of the DNA fits TRBJ2-5 better, so the J call may be wrong. This CDR3 spans 15 amino acids. The germline V gene encodes CDR1 DFQATT and CDR2 SNEGSKA (reference sequence). For the CDR3, the DNA is TGCAGTGCTAGAGTGGGTAGCGGGGGGTCGGGGACCCAGTACTTC. Translation gives CSARVGSGGSGTQYF.

This clonotype appeared a few times. The chain joins TRBV10-3 to TRBJ2-1; D perhaps matches TRBD1 (6 bases). Germline CDR1 ENHRY, CDR2 SYGVKD. The CDR3 extends over 15 amino acids. V was trimmed by 5 bases and J by 5 bases, leaving 16 bases between them. CDR3 residues: CAISPQTGANNEQFF. CDR3 nucleotides: TGTGCCATCAGTCCCCAGACAGGAGCAAACAATGAGCAGTTCTTC.

V is TRBV29-1 and J is TRBJ2-3; 9 bases are shared with TRBD2. Germline V lookup: CDR1 SQVTM, CDR2 ANQGSEA. The CDR3 is made up of 12 amino acids. The V segment lost 7 bases and the J segment 4 bases; nucleotides outside the gene matches: 3. This chain's CDR3 is CSGGLAADTQYF. The CDR3 DNA reads as TGCAGCGGGGGACTAGCTGCAGATACGCAGTATTTT.

This CDR3 is CASSRGERDAEAFF. The CDR3 nucleotides read TGTGCCAGCAGTCGAGGGGAGAGGGACGCTGAAGCTTTCTTT. V usage is TRBV6-6 and J usage is TRBJ1-1; possibly TRBD1 for D (5 bases). Germline CDR1 and CDR2: MNHNY and SVGAGI (reference sequence). This CDR3 has 14 amino acids. The V end was cut by 5 bases, the J end by 6 bases, with 16 bases between.

The V gene is TRBV6-2 or TRBV6-3, the J gene TRBJ2-7; no definite D call. This CDR3 spans 14 amino acids. V lost 2 bases and J lost 2, with 10 bases in between. CDR1 is MNHEY, CDR2 SVGEGT, per germline. CDR3 nucleotides: TGTGCCAGCAGTTACAGCCCTGAGGCCTACGAGCAGTACTTC. It specifies CASSYSPEAYEQYF.

The genes are TRBV4-2 and TRBJ2-4, with a tentative D call TRBD1 (5 bases). The DNA end lines up better with TRBJ2-7; the J call may be wrong. Looked up from germline, CDR1 is LGHNA and CDR2 is YNFKEQ. CDR3 length: 17 amino acids. In nucleotides, the CDR3 is TGTGCCAGCAGCCAAGATGCTATTAGGGGCAGGGATTACGAGCAGTACTTC. This translates into CASSQDAIRGRDYEQYF.

This chain connects TRBV7-6 to TRBJ2-3, with D tentatively TRBD2 (6 bases). The CDR3 loop spans 16 amino acids. V lost 5 bases to trimming and J lost 2 bases, with 17 bases between them. Germline-derived CDR1 and CDR2 are SGHVS and FNYEAQ. The CDR3 nucleotides are TGTGCCAGCAGCGGACCTGCGGGGACGACCACAGATACGCAGTATTTT. It encodes CASSGPAGTTTDTQYF.

The rearrangement links TRBV7-3 to TRBJ2-1, with D possibly matching TRBD2 (7 bases). This CDR3 has 15 residues. From germline, CDR1 is SGHTA and CDR2 FQGTGA. V lost 5 bases, J lost 5 bases, and 16 bases lay in between. The CDR3 coding sequence is TGTGCCAGCAGCCAAAGGGGGGGCATGGACAATGAGCAGTTCTTC. This gives the protein CASSQRGGMDNEQFF.

This clonotype was detected a few times. The rearrangement links TRBV20-1 to TRBJ1-1, with D uncertain. Between the trimmed V and J ends, which lost 1 base and 2 bases, there was a span of 8 bases. Germline loops: CDR1 DFQATT, CDR2 SNEGSKA (reference sequence). This CDR3 spans 13 amino acids. CDR3 region: CSARGELNTEAFF. The DNA of the CDR3 is TGCAGTGCTAGAGGCGAGTTAAACACTGAAGCTTTCTTT.

Ten or more counts support this clonotype. The genes are TRBV27 and TRBJ2-7; 7 positions match TRBD1. This CDR3 region has 15 residues. Trimming removed 5 bases from V and 6 bases from J; junction bases left unmatched: 13. Germline lookup yields CDR1 MNHEY and CDR2 SMNVEV (reference sequence). CDR3 sequence reads: CASSLNPDRTSEQYF. The CDR3 DNA is TGTGCCAGCAGTCTCAATCCGGACAGGACATCCGAGCAGTACTTC.

This clonotype came up once. The chain uses TRBV6-5 and TRBJ1-2, with 12 bases aligning to TRBD1. Unmatched junction bases numbered 12, after V lost 6 bases and J lost 1 base. The CDR3 is made up of 18 amino acids. From germline, CDR1 is MNHEY and CDR2 SVGAGI. The CDR3 loop is CASSYPWDRGLLNYGYTF. The CDR3 DNA sequence: TGTGCCAGCAGCTACCCGTGGGACAGGGGGCTCCTTAACTATGGCTACACCTTC.

This clonotype was seen more than once but under ten times. The V call is TRBV3-1, the J call TRBJ2-7; D unresolved. V lost 4 bases, J lost 4 bases, and 11 bases lay in between. Germline V gives CDR1 LGHDT, CDR2 YNNKEL (reference sequence). The CDR3 totals 13 residues. This CDR3 is CASSPNLDYEQYF. CDR3 DNA: TGTGCCAGCAGCCCTAACTTGGATTACGAGCAGTACTTC.

The chain couples TRBV10-3 to TRBJ1-5; 7 bases match TRBD1. V trimming: 10 bases; J trimming: 4 bases; junction bases outside the gene matches: 10. CDR1 is ENHRY, CDR2 SYGVKD, per germline. The CDR3 length is 14 residues. CDR3 protein: CATAGQANNQPQHF. CDR3 coding DNA: TGTGCCACCGCCGGACAGGCAAATAATCAGCCCCAGCATTTT.

The CDR3 sequence: CSARDLTSAYTEAFF. CDR3 sequence (DNA): TGCAGTGCTAGAGACCTAACGTCAGCCTACACTGAAGCTTTCTTT. The V call is TRBV20-1, the J call TRBJ1-1; D not resolved. Germline CDR1 is DFQATT and CDR2 is SNEGSKA (reference sequence). Trimming shortened V by 0 bases and J by 3 bases, and 14 bases separated the two germline ends. CDR3 length: 15 residues.

The V and J genes are TRBV6-2 or TRBV6-3 and TRBJ2-7; 9 bases are a match to TRBD1. This CDR3 has 14 residues. Per germline, CDR1 MNHEY and CDR2 SVGEGT. Unmatched junction bases numbered 10, after V lost 7 bases and J lost 6 bases. The CDR3 DNA reads as TGTGCCAGCACCGGGACAGGGTTTTTCTCCGAGCAGTACTTC. This codes for CASTGTGFFSEQYF.

This clonotype appeared once. This chain connects TRBV15 to TRBJ1-1; D may be TRBD1 (5 bases). The CDR3 has 14 amino acids. Trimming took off 5 bases at V and 5 bases at J, with 15 bases between the two ends. Germline-derived CDR1 and CDR2 are LNHNV and YYDKDF (reference sequence). Written as DNA, the CDR3 is TGTGCCACCAGCGTGGGCCTCCGGGGGACTGAAGCTTTCTTT. It translates to CATSVGLRGTEAFF.